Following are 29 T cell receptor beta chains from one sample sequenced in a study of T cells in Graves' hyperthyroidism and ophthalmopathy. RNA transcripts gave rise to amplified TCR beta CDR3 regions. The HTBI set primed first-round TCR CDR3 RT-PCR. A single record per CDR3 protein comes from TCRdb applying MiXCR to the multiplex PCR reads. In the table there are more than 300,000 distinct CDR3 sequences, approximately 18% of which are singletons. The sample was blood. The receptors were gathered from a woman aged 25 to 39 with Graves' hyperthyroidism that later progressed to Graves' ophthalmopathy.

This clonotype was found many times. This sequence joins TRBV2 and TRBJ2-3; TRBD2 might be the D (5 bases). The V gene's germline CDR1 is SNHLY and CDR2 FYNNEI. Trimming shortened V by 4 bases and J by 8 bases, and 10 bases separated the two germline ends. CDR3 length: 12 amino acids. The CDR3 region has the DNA TGTGCCAGCAGTGCCCGGGGAGCTACGCAGTATTTT. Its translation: CASSARGATQYF.

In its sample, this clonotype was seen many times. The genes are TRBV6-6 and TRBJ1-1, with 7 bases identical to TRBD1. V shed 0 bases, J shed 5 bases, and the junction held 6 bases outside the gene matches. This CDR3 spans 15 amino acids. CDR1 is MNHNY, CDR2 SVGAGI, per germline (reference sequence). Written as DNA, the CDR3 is TGTGCCAGCAGTTACTCACCGACAGGGCATACTGAAGCTTTCTTT. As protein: CASSYSPTGHTEAFF.

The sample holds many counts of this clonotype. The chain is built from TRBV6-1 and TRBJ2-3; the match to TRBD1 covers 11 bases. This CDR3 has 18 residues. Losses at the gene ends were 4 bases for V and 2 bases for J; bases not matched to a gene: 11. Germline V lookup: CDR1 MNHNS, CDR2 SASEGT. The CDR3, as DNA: TGTGCCAGCAGTGCCGGGACAGGGGGTCGTACTGTCACAGATACGCAGTATTTT. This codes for CASSAGTGGRTVTDTQYF.

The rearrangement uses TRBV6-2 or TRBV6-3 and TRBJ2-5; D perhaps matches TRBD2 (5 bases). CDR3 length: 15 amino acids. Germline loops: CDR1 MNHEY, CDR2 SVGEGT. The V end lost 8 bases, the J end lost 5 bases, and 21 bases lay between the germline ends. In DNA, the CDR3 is TGTGCCAGCTCTAGACGACCGGCGGCGGGCGAGACCCAGTACTTC. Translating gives CASSRRPAAGETQYF.

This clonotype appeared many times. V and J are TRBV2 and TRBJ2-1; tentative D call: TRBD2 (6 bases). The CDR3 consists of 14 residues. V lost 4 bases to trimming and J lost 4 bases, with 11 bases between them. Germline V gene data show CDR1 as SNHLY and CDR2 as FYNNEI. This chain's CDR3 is CASSGLDGYNEQFF. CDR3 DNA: TGTGCCAGCAGTGGACTAGACGGTTACAATGAGCAGTTCTTC. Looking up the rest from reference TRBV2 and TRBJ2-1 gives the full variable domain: EPEVTQTPSHQVTQMGQEVILRCVPISNHLYFYWYRQILGQKVEFLVSFYNNEISEKSEIFDDQFSVERPDGSNFTLKIRSTKLEDSAMYFCASSGLDGYNEQFFGPGTRLTVL.

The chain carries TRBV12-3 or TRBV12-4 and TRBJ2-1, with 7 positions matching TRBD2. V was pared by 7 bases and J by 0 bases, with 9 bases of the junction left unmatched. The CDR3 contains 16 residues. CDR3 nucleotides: TGTGCCAGCAATGGAGGGAGGGGAAGCTCCTACAATGAGCAGTTCTTC. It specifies CASNGGRGSSYNEQFF.

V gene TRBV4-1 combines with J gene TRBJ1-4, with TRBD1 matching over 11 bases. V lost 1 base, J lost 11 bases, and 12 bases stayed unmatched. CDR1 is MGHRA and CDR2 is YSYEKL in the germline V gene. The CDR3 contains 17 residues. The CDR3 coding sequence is TGCGCCAGCAGCCAAGGTAAACCTCCGGGACAGGGGGAGAAACTGTTTTTT. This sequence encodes CASSQGKPPGQGEKLFF.

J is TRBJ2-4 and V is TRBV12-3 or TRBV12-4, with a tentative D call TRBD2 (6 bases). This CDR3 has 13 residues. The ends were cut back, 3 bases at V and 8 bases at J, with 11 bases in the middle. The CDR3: CASSFHGSDIQYF. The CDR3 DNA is TGTGCCAGCAGTTTCCACGGGAGTGACATTCAGTACTTC.

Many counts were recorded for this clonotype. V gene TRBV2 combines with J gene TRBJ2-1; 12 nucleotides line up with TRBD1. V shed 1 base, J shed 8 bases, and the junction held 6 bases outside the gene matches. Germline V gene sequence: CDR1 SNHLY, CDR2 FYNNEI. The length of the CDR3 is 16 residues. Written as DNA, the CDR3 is TGTGCCAGCAGTGAAGAGGGGGGACAGGGGGCGTATGAGCAGTTCTTC. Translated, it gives CASSEEGGQGAYEQFF.

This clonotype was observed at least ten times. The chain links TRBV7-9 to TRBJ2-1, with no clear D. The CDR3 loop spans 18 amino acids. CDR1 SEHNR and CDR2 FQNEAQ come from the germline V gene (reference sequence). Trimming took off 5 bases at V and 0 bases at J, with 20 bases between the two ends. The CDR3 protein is CASSHPTDGISSYNEQFF. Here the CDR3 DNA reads TGTGCCAGCAGCCACCCCACGGATGGGATAAGCTCCTACAATGAGCAGTTCTTC.

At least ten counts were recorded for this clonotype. CDR3 bases: TGTGCCATCAGTGACGTGGACTCTTCCTACGAGCAGTACTTC. Protein sequence: CAISDVDSSYEQYF. This chain connects TRBV10-3 to TRBJ2-7; maybe TRBD2 (5 bases). CDR3 length: 14 amino acids. The germline V gene encodes CDR1 ENHRY and CDR2 SYGVKD. V lost 3 bases and J 1 base, leaving 10 bases between the germline ends.

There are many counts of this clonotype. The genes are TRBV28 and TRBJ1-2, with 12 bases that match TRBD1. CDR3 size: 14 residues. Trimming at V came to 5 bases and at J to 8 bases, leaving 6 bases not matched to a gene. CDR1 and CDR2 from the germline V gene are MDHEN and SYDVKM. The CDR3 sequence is CASSPGQGAGGYTF. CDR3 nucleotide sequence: TGTGCCAGCAGTCCGGGACAGGGGGCGGGAGGCTACACCTTC.

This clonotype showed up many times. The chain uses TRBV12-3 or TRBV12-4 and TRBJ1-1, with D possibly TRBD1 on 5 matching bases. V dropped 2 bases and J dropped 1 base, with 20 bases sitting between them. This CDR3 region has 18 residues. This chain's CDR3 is CASSLWSQERRKNTEAFF. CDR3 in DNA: TGTGCCAGCAGTTTATGGTCACAGGAACGCAGAAAGAACACTGAAGCTTTCTTT.

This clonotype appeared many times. The CDR3 DNA is TGTGCCAGCAGCCGAGGACAGGGTAGCGAGCAGTACTTC. It codes for CASSRGQGSEQYF. V and J are TRBV19 and TRBJ2-7; 8 bases line up with TRBD1. The length of the CDR3 is 13 residues. From germline, CDR1 is LNHDA and CDR2 SQIVND (reference sequence). J was trimmed by 6 bases and V by 9 bases; bases with no gene match: 10.

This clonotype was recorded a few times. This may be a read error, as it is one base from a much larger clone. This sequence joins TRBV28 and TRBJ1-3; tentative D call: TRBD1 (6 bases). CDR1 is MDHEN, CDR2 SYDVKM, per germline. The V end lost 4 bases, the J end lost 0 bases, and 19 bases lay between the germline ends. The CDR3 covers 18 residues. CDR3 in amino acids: CASSSEQGNRYSGNTIYF. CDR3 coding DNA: TGTGCCAGCAGTTCAGAACAGGGTAACCGTTACTCTGGAAACACCATATATTTT.

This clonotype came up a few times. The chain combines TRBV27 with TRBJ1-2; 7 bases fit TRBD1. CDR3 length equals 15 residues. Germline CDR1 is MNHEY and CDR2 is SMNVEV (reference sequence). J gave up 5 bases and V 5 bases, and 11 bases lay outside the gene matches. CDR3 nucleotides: TGTGCCAGCAGTCAACTAGGACAGGAACGGTATGGCTACACCTTC. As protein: CASSQLGQERYGYTF.

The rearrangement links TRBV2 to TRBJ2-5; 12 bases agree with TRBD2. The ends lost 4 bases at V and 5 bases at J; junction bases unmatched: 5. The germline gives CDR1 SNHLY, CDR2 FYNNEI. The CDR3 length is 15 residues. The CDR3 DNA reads TGTGCCAGCAGTGGGACTAGCGGGGTGAGGGAGACCCAGTACTTC. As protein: CASSGTSGVRETQYF.

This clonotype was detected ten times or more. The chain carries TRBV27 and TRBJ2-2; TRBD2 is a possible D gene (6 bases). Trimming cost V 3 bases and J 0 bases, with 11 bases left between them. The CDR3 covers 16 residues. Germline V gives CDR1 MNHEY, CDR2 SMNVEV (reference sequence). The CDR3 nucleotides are TGTGCCAGCAGTTTTGGCGGGGTACCGAACACCGGGGAGCTGTTTTTT. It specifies CASSFGGVPNTGELFF.

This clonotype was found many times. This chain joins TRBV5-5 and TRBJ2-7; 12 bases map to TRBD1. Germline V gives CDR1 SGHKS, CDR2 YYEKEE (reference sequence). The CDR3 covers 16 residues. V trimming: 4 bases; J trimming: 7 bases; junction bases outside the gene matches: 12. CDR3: CASSRSPGQGAQEQYF. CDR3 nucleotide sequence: TGTGCCAGCAGCCGCTCACCGGGACAGGGGGCTCAAGAGCAGTACTTC. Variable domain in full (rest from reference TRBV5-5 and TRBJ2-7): DAGVTQSPTHLIKTRGQQVTLRCSPISGHKSVSWYQQVLGQGPQFIFQYYEKEERGRGNFPDRFSARQFPNYSSELNVNALLLGDSALYLCASSRSPGQGAQEQYFGPGTRLTVT.

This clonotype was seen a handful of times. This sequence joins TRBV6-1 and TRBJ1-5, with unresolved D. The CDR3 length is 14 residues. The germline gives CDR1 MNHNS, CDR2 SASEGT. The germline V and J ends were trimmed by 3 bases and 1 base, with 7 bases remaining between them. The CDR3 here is CASSDWSSNQPQHF. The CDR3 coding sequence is TGTGCCAGCAGTGATTGGTCAAGCAATCAGCCCCAGCATTTT.

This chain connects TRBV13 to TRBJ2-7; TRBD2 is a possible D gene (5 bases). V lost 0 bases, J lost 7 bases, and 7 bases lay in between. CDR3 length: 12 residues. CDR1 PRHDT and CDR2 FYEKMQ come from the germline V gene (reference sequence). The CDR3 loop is CASSLGVAEQYF. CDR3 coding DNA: TGTGCCAGCAGCTTAGGGGTAGCGGAGCAGTACTTC.

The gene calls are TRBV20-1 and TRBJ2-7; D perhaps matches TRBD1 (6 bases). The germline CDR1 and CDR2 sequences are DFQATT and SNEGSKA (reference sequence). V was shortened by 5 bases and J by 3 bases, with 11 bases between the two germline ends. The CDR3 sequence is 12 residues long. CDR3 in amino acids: CSAPQGFYEQYF. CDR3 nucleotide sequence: TGCAGTGCTCCCCAGGGGTTCTACGAGCAGTACTTC.

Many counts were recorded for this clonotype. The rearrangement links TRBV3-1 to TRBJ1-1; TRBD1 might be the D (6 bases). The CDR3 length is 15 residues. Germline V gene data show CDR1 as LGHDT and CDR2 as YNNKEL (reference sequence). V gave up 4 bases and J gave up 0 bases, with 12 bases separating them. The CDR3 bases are TGTGCCAGCAGCCCGCACACAGGGTTGAACACTGAAGCTTTCTTT. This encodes CASSPHTGLNTEAFF.

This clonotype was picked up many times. The CDR3 loop reads CASSPGANTEAFF. The CDR3 nucleotides read TGTGCCAGCTCACCCGGGGCGAACACTGAAGCTTTCTTT. V usage is TRBV18 and J usage is TRBJ1-1, with D perhaps matching TRBD1 (5 bases). This CDR3 is built from 13 residues. In germline, CDR1 is KGHSH, CDR2 LQKENI. Trimming shortened V by 3 bases and J by 1 base, and 6 bases separated the two germline ends. The whole variable domain, remainder taken from reference TRBV18 and TRBJ1-1, is NAGVMQNPRHLVRRRGQEARLRCSPMKGHSHVYWYRQLPEEGLKFMVYLQKENIIDESGMPKERFSAEFPKEGPSILRIQQVVRGDSAAYFCASSPGANTEAFFGQGTRLTVV.

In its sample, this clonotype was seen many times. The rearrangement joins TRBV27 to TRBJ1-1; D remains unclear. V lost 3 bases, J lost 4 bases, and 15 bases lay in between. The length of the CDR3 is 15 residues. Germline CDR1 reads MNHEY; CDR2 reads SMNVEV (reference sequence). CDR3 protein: CASSFVGSLGTEAFF. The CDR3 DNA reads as TGTGCCAGCAGTTTTGTGGGCAGTCTGGGCACTGAAGCTTTCTTT.

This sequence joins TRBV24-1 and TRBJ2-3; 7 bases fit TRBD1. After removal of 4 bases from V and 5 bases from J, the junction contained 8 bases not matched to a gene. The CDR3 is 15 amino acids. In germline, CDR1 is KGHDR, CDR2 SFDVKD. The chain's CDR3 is CATSDQQGLQDTQYF. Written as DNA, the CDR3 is TGTGCCACCAGTGACCAACAGGGGCTTCAAGATACGCAGTATTTT.

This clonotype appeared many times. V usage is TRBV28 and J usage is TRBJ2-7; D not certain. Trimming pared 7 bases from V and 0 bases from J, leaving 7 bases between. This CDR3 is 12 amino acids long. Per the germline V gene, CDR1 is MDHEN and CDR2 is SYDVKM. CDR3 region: CASNYRSYEQYF. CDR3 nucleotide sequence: TGTGCCAGCAACTACCGCTCCTACGAGCAGTACTTC.

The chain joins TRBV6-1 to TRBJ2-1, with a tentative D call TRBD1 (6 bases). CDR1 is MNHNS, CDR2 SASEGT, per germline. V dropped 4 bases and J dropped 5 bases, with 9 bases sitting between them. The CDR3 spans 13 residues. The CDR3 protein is CASSVDRNNEQFF. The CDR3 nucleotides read TGTGCCAGCAGTGTAGACAGGAACAATGAGCAGTTCTTC.

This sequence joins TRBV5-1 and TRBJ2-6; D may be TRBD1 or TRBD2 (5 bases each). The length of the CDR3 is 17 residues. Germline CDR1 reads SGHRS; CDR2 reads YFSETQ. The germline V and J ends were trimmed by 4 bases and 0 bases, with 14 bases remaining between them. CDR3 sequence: CASSPRDGNSGANVLTF. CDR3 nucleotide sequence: TGCGCCAGCAGCCCCCGGGACGGAAACTCTGGGGCCAACGTCCTGACTTTC.